Presented here are 27 T cell receptor beta chains from one specimen sequenced in a study of cytomegalovirus exposure and HLA in healthy donors (dated 2017 in TCRdb). Libraries were constructed by the immunoSEQ multiplex PCR assay. TCRdb holds this immuneACCESS table with in-frame rearrangements only. Some clones are missing; in checked studies, unresolved V genes explain under half, and the rest has no known cause. For this sample the table gives about 58,000 clones, of which more than 90% were detected only once. 1.1% of the sample lies in the top ten. The material sequenced was PBMCs. Receptor source: a man between 18 and 29 years old in good health and CMV-seronegative.

This chain uses TRBV9 with TRBJ1-5; 7 bases are shared with TRBD1. Germline V CDR1 and CDR2: SGDLS, YYNGEE. The CDR3 is 15 amino acids. V was pared by 0 bases and J by 0 bases, with 0 bases of the junction left unmatched. The CDR3 bases are TGTGCCAGCAGCGTAGGACAGGGTAGCAATCAGCCCCAGCATTTT. The encoded protein is CASSVGQGSNQPQHF.

V and J are TRBV25-1 and TRBJ2-7; the D is unclear. V was pared by 5 bases and J by 3 bases, with 5 bases between. Germline-derived CDR1 and CDR2 are MGHDK and SYGVNS. This CDR3 has 11 amino acids. The CDR3 sequence is CASSSSYEQYF. The CDR3 DNA reads TGTGCCAGCAGTTCTAGCTACGAGCAGTACTTC.

CDR3 amino acids: CAWSLPGTTNNEQFF. The CDR3 bases are TGTGCCTGGAGTCTCCCCGGGACTACAAACAATGAGCAGTTCTTC. J is TRBJ2-1 and V is TRBV30, with 7 bases fitting TRBD2. The germline gives CDR1 GTSNPN, CDR2 SVGIG (reference sequence). There are 15 residues in the CDR3. The trim removed 2 bases at V and 5 bases at J, leaving 9 bases unmatched.

The V gene is TRBV5-1, the J gene TRBJ2-3; 9 positions match TRBD2. V lost 5 bases and J lost 4; bases outside the gene matches: 11. Germline-derived CDR1 and CDR2 are SGHRS and YFSETQ. This CDR3 comprises 16 residues. CDR3 nucleotide sequence: TGCGCCAGCAGTAAGGGACTAGCCGCCACCGCAGATACGCAGTATTTT. It codes for CASSKGLAATADTQYF. Full variable domain (outside the CDR3, taken from reference TRBV5-1 and TRBJ2-3): KAGVTQTPRYLIKTRGQQVTLSCSPISGHRSVSWYQQTPGQGLQFLFEYFSETQRNKGNFPGRFSGRQFSNSRSEMNVSTLELGDSALYLCASSKGLAATADTQYFGPGTRLTVL.

The V and J genes are TRBV27 and TRBJ1-2, with D unresolved. The germline V gene has CDR1 MNHEY and CDR2 SMNVEV (reference sequence). The CDR3 sequence is 14 residues long. V was trimmed by 3 bases and J by 5 bases, leaving 13 bases between them. The CDR3 protein is CASSFIFPEYGYTF. The CDR3 nucleotides are TGTGCCAGCAGTTTTATCTTCCCTGAGTATGGCTACACCTTC.

V usage is TRBV5-8 and J usage is TRBJ2-7; 12 bases agree with TRBD2. Germline V gene data show CDR1 as SGHTS and CDR2 as YDEGEE. J lost 4 bases, V lost 0 bases, and 5 bases had no gene match. The CDR3 runs 16 residues. The CDR3 loop reads CASSLEASGRGYEQYF. DNA of the CDR3: TGTGCCAGCAGCTTGGAGGCTAGCGGGAGGGGGTACGAGCAGTACTTC.

The chain combines TRBV7-9 with TRBJ2-1; 7 bases are a match to TRBD2. The J segment lost 6 bases and the V segment lost 4 bases, leaving 15 bases of the junction unmatched. CDR3 length equals 17 residues. Germline V gene data show CDR1 as SEHNR and CDR2 as FQNEAQ (reference sequence). The CDR3 here is CASSSMGWREIGNEQFF. CDR3 in DNA: TGTGCCAGCAGCTCGATGGGCTGGCGGGAGATAGGCAATGAGCAGTTCTTC.

The rearrangement uses TRBV28 and TRBJ1-2; D possibly corresponds to TRBD1 (6 bases). Trimming shortened V by 2 bases and J by 8 bases, and 9 bases separated the two germline ends. CDR1 and CDR2 (germline): MDHEN, SYDVKM. This CDR3 has 12 amino acids. DNA of the CDR3: TGTGCCAGCAGTTTAATTGGGACAGGCTACACCTTC. Translation gives CASSLIGTGYTF.

The CDR3 sequence is CASSLGGLSTDTQYF. The CDR3 DNA sequence: TGTGCCAGCAGCTTAGGAGGACTGAGCACAGATACGCAGTATTTT. The chain joins TRBV7-2 to TRBJ2-3; the D gene is possibly TRBD2 (5 bases). Per the germline V gene, CDR1 is SGHTA and CDR2 is FQGNSA. Trimming left V 1 base short and J 0 bases short, with 8 bases between. The CDR3 is 15 residues long.

The genes are TRBV5-1 and TRBJ1-5; perhaps TRBD1 as D (5 bases). CDR1 SGHRS and CDR2 YFSETQ come from the germline V gene. The V end was cut by 4 bases, the J end by 1 base, with 9 bases between. CDR3 length: 14 residues. The CDR3 coding sequence is TGCGCCAGCAGCCCAGGGTTGAGCAATCAGCCCCAGCATTTT. It is translated as CASSPGLSNQPQHF.

CDR3 DNA sequence: TGTGCCAGCAGTACCAGTAACATGAACACTGAAGCTTTCTTT. Translation: CASSTSNMNTEAFF. The chain has TRBV6-5 and TRBJ1-1; D is uncertain. Between the trimmed V and J ends, which lost 5 bases and 0 bases, there was a span of 10 bases. Looked up from germline, CDR1 is MNHEY and CDR2 is SVGAGI. The CDR3 runs 14 residues.

This sequence joins TRBV6-5 and TRBJ2-1, with 14 bases that match TRBD2. Germline V lookup: CDR1 MNHEY, CDR2 SVGAGI. V lost 6 bases and J lost 7; bases outside the gene matches: 5. The CDR3 has 15 amino acids. CDR3 DNA sequence: TGTGCCAGCAGAAGCGGGACTAGCGGGAGAAATGAGCAGTTCTTC. Its protein product is CASRSGTSGRNEQFF.

V is TRBV6-5 and J is TRBJ2-1; 11 bases line up with TRBD2. The V gene end was trimmed by 5 bases and the J gene end by 8 bases; junction bases not matched to a gene: 5. Germline CDR1 is MNHEY and CDR2 is SVGAGI. This CDR3 is 14 amino acids long. CDR3 residues: CASSGTSGTDEQFF. As DNA, the CDR3 is TGTGCCAGCAGTGGGACTAGCGGTACCGATGAGCAGTTCTTC.

Of note for this clone: One junction end disagrees with the germline gene, perhaps due to a read error. CDR3 DNA sequence: TGTGCCAGCAATCCCGGGACTAGCAGAGATACGCAGTATTTT. This codes for CASNPGTSRDTQYF. This chain connects TRBV25-1 to TRBJ2-3; 9 nucleotides line up with TRBD2. The V gene's germline CDR1 is MGHDK and CDR2 SYGVNS. This CDR3 is built from 14 residues.

The chain combines TRBV6-5 with TRBJ2-5; possibly TRBD1 for D (5 bases). CDR1 and CDR2 (germline): MNHEY, SVGAGI. V lost 6 bases, J lost 3 bases, and 11 bases lay in between. The CDR3 is made up of 13 amino acids. The CDR3 nucleotides read TGTGCCAGCAGACCAACAGGAGAAGAGACCCAGTACTTC. Its protein product is CASRPTGEETQYF.

The chain uses TRBV7-2 and TRBJ2-7; no reliable D call. The CDR3 covers 15 residues. Trimming shortened V by 2 bases and J by 2 bases, and 13 bases separated the two germline ends. Germline V gives CDR1 SGHTA, CDR2 FQGNSA. CDR3 in DNA: TGTGCCAGCAGCTTAACGGCAGCGAAAGCCTACGAGCAGTACTTC. It codes for CASSLTAAKAYEQYF.

The chain has TRBV19 and TRBJ2-7; 8 bases are a match to TRBD2. The germline V gene encodes CDR1 LNHDA and CDR2 SQIVND (reference sequence). CDR3 length: 15 residues. With V trimmed by 3 bases and J by 5 bases, 9 bases remained unmatched. CDR3 region: CASSIVGSGEHEQYF. For the CDR3, the DNA is TGTGCCAGTAGTATCGTAGGTAGCGGGGAACACGAGCAGTACTTC.

In DNA, the CDR3 is TGCGCCAGCAGCCAAGATGGGGAGACCACTGAAGCTTTCTTT. Translating it yields CASSQDGETTEAFF. The chain combines TRBV4-1 with TRBJ1-1; the D is unclear. In germline, CDR1 is MGHRA, CDR2 YSYEKL. CDR3 length equals 14 residues. Trimming took 0 bases from V and 4 from J, leaving 9 bases between them.

In this sample, this clone turned up once. The V call is TRBV7-2, the J call TRBJ2-2; D may be TRBD1 (6 bases). CDR1 is SGHTA, CDR2 FQGNSA, per germline. The CDR3 is made up of 15 amino acids. Trimming took off 2 bases at V and 3 bases at J, with 10 bases between the two ends. CDR3 in DNA: TGTGCCAGCAGCTTATTCGCAGGGGACACCGGGGAGCTGTTTTTT. It specifies CASSLFAGDTGELFF.

The rearrangement uses TRBV28 and TRBJ2-1; D is perhaps TRBD2 (5 bases). Germline-derived CDR1 and CDR2 are MDHEN and SYDVKM. V lost 6 bases to trimming and J lost 0 bases, with 6 bases between them. The CDR3 contains 13 residues. For the CDR3, the DNA is TGTGCCAGCAGGGGGAGCTCCTACAATGAGCAGTTCTTC. Translation: CASRGSSYNEQFF.

The genes are TRBV7-9 and TRBJ2-7; 10 positions agree with TRBD2. V lost 2 bases and J lost 5; bases outside the gene matches: 0. The germline CDR1 and CDR2 sequences are SEHNR and FQNEAQ (reference sequence). The CDR3 has 13 amino acids. The CDR3 sequence is CASSLTSGNEQYF. The CDR3 DNA sequence: TGTGCCAGCAGCTTAACTAGCGGGAACGAGCAGTACTTC.

This chain links TRBV29-1 with TRBJ2-3; weak D call: TRBD2 (6 bases). V was shortened by 4 bases and J by 5 bases, with 19 bases between the two germline ends. CDR3 length equals 15 residues. Germline V lookup: CDR1 SQVTM, CDR2 ANQGSEA. The CDR3 loop is CSVASRREMGDTQYF. In DNA, the CDR3 is TGCAGCGTTGCTTCAAGGCGGGAAATGGGAGATACGCAGTATTTT.

The chain uses TRBV5-1 and TRBJ2-1, with 7 bases that match TRBD1. Losses at the gene ends were 2 bases for V and 0 bases for J; bases not matched to a gene: 5. CDR1 and CDR2 (germline): SGHRS, YFSETQ. The CDR3 spans 16 residues. CDR3 sequence reads: CASSLRQGSSYNEQFF. CDR3 coding DNA: TGCGCCAGCAGCTTACGACAGGGCAGCTCCTACAATGAGCAGTTCTTC. Drawing the rest from reference TRBV5-1 and TRBJ2-1, the complete variable domain is KAGVTQTPRYLIKTRGQQVTLSCSPISGHRSVSWYQQTPGQGLQFLFEYFSETQRNKGNFPGRFSGRQFSNSRSEMNVSTLELGDSALYLCASSLRQGSSYNEQFFGPGTRLTVL.

The chain employs TRBV12-5 and TRBJ2-7, with 8 bases fitting TRBD1. V was pared by 3 bases and J by 5 bases, with 3 bases of the junction left unmatched. Germline lookup yields CDR1 LGHNT and CDR2 FRNRAP. The CDR3 is made up of 13 amino acids. The CDR3 coding sequence is TGTGCTAGTGGTTTATGGACAGGGAACGAGCAGTACTTC. It specifies CASGLWTGNEQYF. Together with reference TRBV12-5 and TRBJ2-7, the CDR3 gives the full variable domain: DARVTQTPRHKVTEMGQEVTMRCQPILGHNTVFWYRQTMMQGLELLAYFRNRAPLDDSGMPKDRFSAEMPDATLATLKIQPSEPRDSAVYFCASGLWTGNEQYFGPGTRLTVT.

This sequence joins TRBV10-3 and TRBJ2-1, with TRBD2 matching over 14 bases. The CDR3 has 16 residues. The ends lost 2 bases at V and 6 bases at J; junction bases unmatched: 3. Germline-derived CDR1 and CDR2 are ENHRY and SYGVKD. CDR3 in amino acids: CAISEPGLAGVNEQFF. In DNA form, the CDR3 reads TGTGCCATCAGTGAGCCGGGACTAGCGGGAGTCAATGAGCAGTTCTTC.

The genes are TRBV18 and TRBJ2-7, with D possibly TRBD2 on 6 matching bases. The CDR3 has 16 residues. In germline, CDR1 is KGHSH, CDR2 LQKENI. V lost 3 bases and J lost 0, with 15 bases in between. CDR3 region: CASSPSLGGTSYEQYF. The CDR3 DNA reads as TGTGCCAGCTCACCGTCGCTGGGCGGGACCTCCTACGAGCAGTACTTC.

CDR3 DNA sequence: TGTGCCAGCAGTCCGGACAGTCCCGACAATCAGCCCCAGCATTTT. Its protein product is CASSPDSPDNQPQHF. V is TRBV2 and J is TRBJ1-5, with D maybe TRBD1 (6 bases). The germline gives CDR1 SNHLY, CDR2 FYNNEI. The V end was cut by 5 bases, the J end by 3 bases, with 14 bases between. This CDR3 has 15 amino acids.